This passage covers 20 T cell receptor beta chains from one sample sequenced in a study of T cell responses to AZD1222 COVID-19 vaccine. Clones were read by immunoSEQ multiplex PCR, and TCRdb kept only the in-frame ones, dropping some. The sample contains 200,000 to 300,000 clones, roughly 93% of which appear only once. This material consisted of peripheral blood, taken on day 0 of AZD1222 vaccination. The source of these receptors is an adult in good health.

The CDR3 sequence is CATTRGQSATNEKLFF. CDR3 nucleotide sequence: TGTGCCACCACCAGGGGACAGAGCGCAACTAATGAAAAACTGTTTTTT. The gene calls are TRBV28 and TRBJ1-4; 7 bases align to TRBD1. Germline V gene lookup returns CDR1 MDHEN and CDR2 SYDVKM. V lost 10 bases, J lost 0 bases, and 11 bases stayed unmatched. The CDR3 totals 16 residues.

V is TRBV28 and J is TRBJ1-2; 9 bases are a match to TRBD1. The CDR3 sequence is 13 residues long. Germline V CDR1 and CDR2: MDHEN, SYDVKM. The V gene end was trimmed by 6 bases and the J gene end by 6 bases; junction bases not matched to a gene: 5. CDR3 sequence: CASRRTGANGYTF. CDR3 DNA sequence: TGTGCCAGCAGACGGACAGGGGCGAATGGCTACACCTTC.

This chain connects TRBV19 to TRBJ2-2; maybe TRBD1 (6 bases). The V end lost 4 bases, the J end lost 6 bases, and 6 bases lay between the germline ends. Germline values: CDR1 LNHDA, CDR2 SQIVND (reference sequence). CDR3 length: 12 amino acids. The CDR3 spells CASSTGAGELFF. The DNA of the CDR3 is TGTGCCAGTAGTACAGGGGCCGGGGAGCTGTTTTTT.

The chain uses TRBV5-1 and TRBJ2-7; D is unclear. The CDR3 extends over 14 amino acids. The germline V gene has CDR1 SGHRS and CDR2 YFSETQ. V lost 4 bases to trimming and J lost 5 bases, with 16 bases between them. For the CDR3, the DNA is TGCGCCAGCAGCACTGGGGTCCCACCTCACGAGCAGTACTTC. Translated: CASSTGVPPHEQYF.

This clone appeared a single time. The rearrangement joins TRBV30 to TRBJ2-2; D perhaps matches TRBD2 (6 bases). Trimming cost V 5 bases and J 5 bases, with 15 bases left between them. The CDR3 totals 14 residues. Looked up from germline, CDR1 is GTSNPN and CDR2 is SVGIG (reference sequence). The chain's CDR3 is CAWRGGTVTGELFF. CDR3 DNA sequence: TGTGCCTGGCGGGGCGGGACGGTGACCGGGGAGCTGTTTTTT.

This rearrangement joins TRBV27 to TRBJ1-1, with a tentative D call TRBD1 (5 bases). This CDR3 contains 14 residues. Trimming cost V 3 bases and J 6 bases, with 14 bases left between them. Germline V lookup: CDR1 MNHEY, CDR2 SMNVEV (reference sequence). CDR3 region: CASSLRAWGAEAFF. In nucleotides, the CDR3 is TGTGCCAGCAGTTTGAGGGCTTGGGGGGCTGAAGCTTTCTTT.

V and J are TRBV4-3 and TRBJ2-3; 7 bases are shared with TRBD2. Germline loops: CDR1 LGHNA, CDR2 YSLEER. The CDR3 is 15 residues long. J was trimmed by 7 bases and V by 0 bases; bases with no gene match: 7. The CDR3 DNA is TGCGCCAGCAGCCAAGATAACCTAGCGGTTAATACGCAGTATTTT. As protein: CASSQDNLAVNTQYF.

A few counts support this clone. The chain employs TRBV6-1 and TRBJ2-3; TRBD2 agrees at 8 bases. The CDR3 covers 15 residues. The germline V gene has CDR1 MNHNS and CDR2 SASEGT. V lost 2 bases to trimming and J lost 1 base; unmatched junction nucleotides: 2. The CDR3 bases are TGTGCCAGCAGTGAACTAGCGGGCCGCACAGATACGCAGTATTTT. It codes for CASSELAGRTDTQYF.

V usage is TRBV28 and J usage is TRBJ1-2; D uncertain. CDR3 length: 12 residues. The germline V and J ends were trimmed by 9 bases and 4 bases, with 12 bases remaining between them. Per the germline V gene, CDR1 is MDHEN and CDR2 is SYDVKM. This CDR3 is CASSAVLYGYTF. The CDR3 region has the DNA TGTGCCAGTTCGGCAGTACTCTATGGCTACACCTTC.

This chain uses TRBV4-2 with TRBJ2-3; D gene uncertain. Trimming pared 3 bases from V and 0 bases from J, leaving 4 bases between. The germline gives CDR1 LGHNA, CDR2 YNFKEQ. This CDR3 has 13 residues. CDR3 in DNA: TGTGCCAGCAGCCAGGGAAGCACAGATACGCAGTATTTT. Amino acids: CASSQGSTDTQYF.

This chain links TRBV4-1 with TRBJ2-7; weak D call: TRBD2 (6 bases). V was clipped by 0 bases and J by 1 base, with 13 bases between them. CDR3 length equals 16 residues. Germline V gene sequence: CDR1 MGHRA, CDR2 YSYEKL. The CDR3 here is CASSQDRTTPSYEQYF. CDR3 DNA sequence: TGCGCCAGCAGCCAAGATCGGACTACCCCTTCCTACGAGCAGTACTTC.

The chain couples TRBV5-4 to TRBJ2-7, with 9 bases matching TRBD2. CDR1 is SGHNT, CDR2 YYREEE, per germline (reference sequence). The CDR3 sequence is 16 residues long. The V segment lost 0 bases and the J segment 0 bases; nucleotides outside the gene matches: 4. The CDR3 spells CASSLASLAGSYEQYF. CDR3 nucleotide sequence: TGTGCCAGCAGCTTGGCTTCACTAGCGGGCTCCTACGAGCAGTACTTC.

The chain links TRBV4-1 to TRBJ2-7, with 10 bases aligning to TRBD2. Trimming cost V 1 base and J 3 bases; bases outside gene matches: 6. This CDR3 is 16 amino acids long. In germline, CDR1 is MGHRA, CDR2 YSYEKL. DNA for the CDR3: TGCGCCAGCAGCCAAGTGGCTAGCGGGAGCCGCTACGAGCAGTACTTC. Its protein product is CASSQVASGSRYEQYF.

This chain uses TRBV3-1 (or the pseudogene TRBV3-2) with TRBJ2-2, with D perhaps being TRBD1 or TRBD2 (5 bases each). The germline CDR1 and CDR2 sequences are LGHDT and YNNKEL (reference sequence). This CDR3 spans 13 amino acids. V lost 5 bases and J lost 5, with 9 bases in between. CDR3 sequence reads: CASSGTMTGELFF. The DNA of the CDR3 is TGTGCCAGCAGCGGGACGATGACCGGGGAGCTGTTTTTT.

V usage is TRBV18 and J usage is TRBJ1-4; 7 positions agree with TRBD1. Germline values: CDR1 KGHSH, CDR2 LQKENI. There are 16 residues in the CDR3. The J segment lost 0 bases and the V segment lost 1 base, leaving 2 bases of the junction unmatched. In nucleotides, the CDR3 is TGTGCCAGCTCACCACAACAGGGGACAACTAATGAAAAACTGTTTTTT. Encoded protein: CASSPQQGTTNEKLFF.

This clone was seen a handful of times. V usage is TRBV9 and J usage is TRBJ2-1, with D unclear. Germline loops: CDR1 SGDLS, CDR2 YYNGEE. Trimming took off 0 bases at V and 3 bases at J, with 10 bases between the two ends. The CDR3 covers 15 residues. The CDR3 nucleotides are TGTGCCAGCAGCGTAGGGAAGGGCTACTACAATGAGCAGTTCTTC. Its protein product is CASSVGKGYYNEQFF.

The chain recombines TRBV15 with TRBJ1-2; no firm D call. The CDR3 has 13 amino acids. V was shortened by 5 bases and J by 4 bases, with 11 bases between the two germline ends. Looked up from germline, CDR1 is LNHNV and CDR2 is YYDKDF (reference sequence). The CDR3 spells CATSPDGSYGYTF. The CDR3 DNA sequence: TGTGCCACCAGCCCGGACGGCTCCTATGGCTACACCTTC.

As regards this clone: Other DNA sequences from this sample encode an identical CDR3 as well. The DNA for the CDR3 is TGTGCCAGTAGTATAGGCGGAGAGCAGTACTTC. Protein: CASSIGGEQYF. The rearrangement uses TRBV19 and TRBJ2-7, with D unresolved. Trimming cost V 1 base and J 7 bases, with 5 bases left between them. This CDR3 contains 11 residues. Per germline, CDR1 LNHDA and CDR2 SQIVND (reference sequence).

The chain couples TRBV3-1 (or the pseudogene TRBV3-2) to TRBJ1-4, with 7 bases matching TRBD1. Trimming took 1 base from V and 4 from J; bases not matched to a gene: 12. In germline, CDR1 is LGHDT, CDR2 YNNKEL (reference sequence). The CDR3 is 18 amino acids. The CDR3 DNA reads TGTGCCAGCAGCCAAGGAGGGGGCAGGGGCTGGGGTAATGAAAAACTGTTTTTT. Amino acid sequence: CASSQGGGRGWGNEKLFF.

A few counts support this clone. J is TRBJ2-1 and V is TRBV6-5; D is perhaps TRBD1 (5 bases). CDR3 length: 15 amino acids. Germline CDR1 is MNHEY and CDR2 is SVGAGI. V was cut by 8 bases and J by 4 bases, with 18 bases left in between. The CDR3 sequence: CASSSPRQSYNEQFF. Written as DNA, the CDR3 is TGTGCCAGCTCCTCCCCGAGACAGTCTTACAATGAGCAGTTCTTC.